This entry lists 14 T cell receptor beta chains sequenced from one sample in a study of blood T cell repertoires in COVID-19. The assay was immunoSEQ multiplex PCR, and TCRdb's table has in-frame clones only and misses some. The sample comprises about 12,000 clones, over 60% of which are singletons, and over 9% rests with the top ten. The specimen sequenced was peripheral blood. The receptors derive from a man between 60 and 70 years old with COVID-19, enrolled during active disease.

The chain couples TRBV6-1 to TRBJ1-4; 10 bases match TRBD1. CDR3 length: 15 amino acids. Germline CDR1 reads MNHNS; CDR2 reads SASEGT. V was clipped by 1 base and J by 7 bases; unmatched bases: 3. DNA of the CDR3: TGTGCCAGCAGTGAAGGGGGACAGGGGTTTGAAAAACTGTTTTTT. Translating it yields CASSEGGQGFEKLFF.

The chain has TRBV6-4 and TRBJ2-1, with TRBD2 matching over 7 bases. CDR1 is MRHNA, CDR2 SNTAGT, per germline. J gave up 6 bases and V 7 bases, and 12 bases lay outside the gene matches. The CDR3 totals 15 residues. CDR3 sequence (DNA): TGTGCCAGCACCCCGACGGGGGGTAGAAGCAATGAGCAGTTCTTC. Encoded protein: CASTPTGGRSNEQFF.

The CDR3 DNA is TGTGCCAGTACTTCCGGACTGGAGCAGTATTTT. It encodes CASTSGLEQYF. V and J are TRBV19 and TRBJ2-3; a possible D gene is TRBD2 (5 bases). Trimming removed 7 bases from V and 11 bases from J, with 13 bases in between. In germline, CDR1 is LNHDA, CDR2 SQIVND (reference sequence). This CDR3 region has 11 residues.

The genes are TRBV12-5 and TRBJ2-7; TRBD2 matches at 11 bases. Germline loops: CDR1 LGHNT, CDR2 FRNRAP. The CDR3 runs to 14 residues. V was pared by 5 bases and J by 4 bases, with 4 bases of the junction left unmatched. For the CDR3, the DNA is TGTGCTAGTGGTGTAGCGGGGGGGCCTTACGAGCAGTACTTC. This translates into CASGVAGGPYEQYF.

The CDR3 region has the DNA TGCGCCAGCCGACAGGGGGCGAAGGAGACCCAGTACTTC. Its protein is CASRQGAKETQYF. The chain couples TRBV5-1 to TRBJ2-5; 10 bases agree with TRBD1. V was clipped by 7 bases and J by 5 bases; unmatched bases: 5. Germline values: CDR1 SGHRS, CDR2 YFSETQ. This CDR3 contains 13 residues.

The chain joins TRBV7-2 to TRBJ2-7; D is ambiguous. From germline, CDR1 is SGHTA and CDR2 FQGNSA. The CDR3 has 13 amino acids. The V end lost 4 bases, the J end lost 4 bases, and 11 bases lay between the germline ends. This chain's CDR3 is CASSYSSGYEQYF. The CDR3 nucleotides are TGTGCCAGCAGCTACTCGTCTGGTTACGAGCAGTACTTC.

V is TRBV27 and J is TRBJ2-7, with a weak D call TRBD1 (6 bases). From germline, CDR1 is MNHEY and CDR2 SMNVEV (reference sequence). The V end lost 2 bases, the J end lost 1 base, and 9 bases lay between the germline ends. The CDR3 is made up of 14 amino acids. Written as DNA, the CDR3 is TGTGCCAGCAGTTTAGACAGGACATCCTACGAGCAGTACTTC. Translating gives CASSLDRTSYEQYF.

The chain joins TRBV19 to TRBJ1-3; D not certain. Trimming pared 1 base from V and 0 bases from J, leaving 4 bases between. Germline V CDR1 and CDR2: LNHDA, SQIVND (reference sequence). This CDR3 region has 14 residues. The CDR3 DNA follows: TGTGCCAGTAGTATAGGCAGCTCTGGAAACACCATATATTTT. It yields the protein CASSIGSSGNTIYF.

The chain carries TRBV6-5 and TRBJ1-2; tentative D call: TRBD1 (6 bases). Trimming shortened V by 6 bases and J by 5 bases, and 19 bases separated the two germline ends. CDR1 and CDR2 from the germline V gene are MNHEY and SVGAGI. The length of the CDR3 is 15 residues. The CDR3 region is CASSPGEGIWYGYTF. CDR3 sequence (DNA): TGTGCCAGCAGCCCAGGGGAGGGGATCTGGTATGGCTACACCTTC.

The CDR3 protein is CASSKGPGQGSSGNTIYF. For the CDR3, the DNA is TGTGCCAGTAGTAAAGGACCGGGACAGGGCAGCTCTGGAAACACCATATATTTT. This rearrangement joins TRBV19 to TRBJ1-3, with TRBD1 identical over 9 bases. This CDR3 comprises 18 residues. The V gene's germline CDR1 is LNHDA and CDR2 SQIVND (reference sequence). The V gene end was trimmed by 4 bases and the J gene end by 0 bases; junction bases not matched to a gene: 10.

The chain combines TRBV28 with TRBJ2-7, with D possibly TRBD1 on 6 matching bases. Looked up from germline, CDR1 is MDHEN and CDR2 is SYDVKM. V was trimmed by 4 bases and J by 2 bases, leaving 9 bases between them. The CDR3 loop spans 13 amino acids. The CDR3 nucleotides read TGTGCCAGCAGTTCGGACAGCCCCTACGAGCAGTACTTC. Residues: CASSSDSPYEQYF.

The sample holds a few counts of this clone. The chain links TRBV7-9 to TRBJ2-2, with 11 nucleotides matching TRBD2. Unmatched junction bases numbered 3, after V lost 3 bases and J lost 3 bases. The V gene's germline CDR1 is SEHNR and CDR2 FQNEAQ (reference sequence). The CDR3 length is 16 residues. The CDR3: CASSFPGLADTGELFF. The CDR3 nucleotides are TGTGCCAGCAGCTTTCCGGGACTAGCGGACACCGGGGAGCTGTTTTTT.

The chain recombines TRBV18 with TRBJ2-7, with D possibly being TRBD1 (7 bases). V was shortened by 6 bases and J by 0 bases, with 12 bases between the two germline ends. CDR1 and CDR2 (germline): KGHSH, LQKENI. The CDR3 is made up of 14 amino acids. CDR3 nucleotides: TGTGCCAGCTCGTCCAGGGGGGACTCCTACGAGCAGTACTTC. This sequence encodes CASSSRGDSYEQYF.

The chain links TRBV9 to TRBJ2-7; no firm D call. The CDR3 is 13 amino acids. The V end lost 2 bases, the J end lost 3 bases, and 9 bases lay between the germline ends. Germline CDR1 reads SGDLS; CDR2 reads YYNGEE. CDR3: CASSVPRVYEQYV. The DNA for the CDR3 is TGTGCCAGCAGCGTTCCCCGGGTCTACGAGCAGTACGTC.